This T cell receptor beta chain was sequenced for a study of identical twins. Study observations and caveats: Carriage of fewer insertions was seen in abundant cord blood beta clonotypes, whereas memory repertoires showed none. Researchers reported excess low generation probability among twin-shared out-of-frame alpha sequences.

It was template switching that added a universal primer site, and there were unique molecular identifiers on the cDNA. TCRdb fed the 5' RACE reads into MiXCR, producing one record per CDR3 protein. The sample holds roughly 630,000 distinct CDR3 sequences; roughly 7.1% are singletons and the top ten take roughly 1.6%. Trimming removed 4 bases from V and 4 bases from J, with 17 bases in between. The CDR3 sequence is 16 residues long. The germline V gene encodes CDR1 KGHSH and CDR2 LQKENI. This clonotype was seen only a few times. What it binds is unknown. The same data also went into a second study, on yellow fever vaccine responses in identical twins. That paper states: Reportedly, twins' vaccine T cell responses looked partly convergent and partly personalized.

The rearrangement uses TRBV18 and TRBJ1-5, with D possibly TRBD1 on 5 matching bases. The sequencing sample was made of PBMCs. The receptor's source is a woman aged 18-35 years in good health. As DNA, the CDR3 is TGTGCCAGCTCACTATACGCCGGGGCGCAGAATCAGCCCCAGCATTTT. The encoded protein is CASSLYAGAQNQPQHF. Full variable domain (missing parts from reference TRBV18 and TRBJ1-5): NAGVMQNPRHLVRRRGQEARLRCSPMKGHSHVYWYRQLPEEGLKFMVYLQKENIIDESGMPKERFSAEFPKEGPSILRIQQVVRGDSAAYFCASSLYAGAQNQPQHFGDGTRLSIL.